This TCR beta chain comes out of a study of cytomegalovirus exposure and HLA in healthy donors. Study-level points and caveats: The authors later found most CMV-associated TCR beta chains appeared HLA-restricted. In vitro confirmation showed a few CMV-associated chains to be CMV antigen specific.

Primers included in the PCR were 60 Vbeta and 13 Jbeta primers. Generated by immunoSEQ multiplex PCR, the TCRdb table keeps only in-frame clones and is missing some. The sample includes more than 65,000 clones, 74% seen only once; the top ten take under 7.5%. V shed 5 bases, J shed 5 bases, and the junction held 11 bases outside the gene matches. This CDR3 spans 16 amino acids. CDR1 is MNHEY and CDR2 is SMNVEV in the germline V gene (reference sequence). This clone was counted once. Its specificity is unknown. The sample taken for sequencing was PBMCs. The sequence was obtained from a woman in her fifties or sixties in good health and CMV-seropositive. This chain links TRBV27 with TRBJ2-7; 11 bases agree with TRBD1. This chain's CDR3 is CASSKNPGQGVNEQYF. The DNA of the CDR3 is TGTGCCAGCAGTAAGAACCCGGGACAGGGGGTGAACGAGCAGTACTTC.